This entry lists 25 T cell receptor beta chains sequenced from one sample in a study of shared clonotypes between healthy human individuals (TCRdb year 2020). Libraries were constructed by the immunoSEQ multiplex PCR assay. In its TCRdb copy, this immuneACCESS table keeps in-frame sequences only and misses some clones. Where compared with another copy, unresolved V genes explain less than half of these, and the others have no known cause. Here the sample has approximately 840,000 clones; 96% occur a single time. The ten most abundant clones make up less than 0.3% of the sample. CD8 naive samples were obtained by positive selection for CCR7 among CD45RO-negative cells, yielding a CD45RA+CCR7+ population from which TemRA cells were excluded. Material: naive CD8+ T cells sorted from blood. The label giving this sample's cell subset or site can be read as: CD45RA+CCR7+. Every receptor here comes from a man younger than 45 in good health.

This chain connects TRBV14 to TRBJ1-1, with D hard to call. CDR3 length: 12 residues. The V and J ends lost 0 bases and 11 bases respectively, with 10 bases between them. Germline V gene sequence: CDR1 SGHDN, CDR2 FVKESK. CDR3 amino acids: CASSQDLWLAFF. The CDR3, as DNA: TGTGCCAGCAGCCAAGATTTATGGTTGGCTTTCTTT. Filled out from reference TRBV14 and TRBJ1-1, the complete variable domain reads EAGVTQFPSHSVIEKGQTVTLRCDPISGHDNLYWYRRVMGKEIKFLLHFVKESKQDESGMPNNRFLAERTGGTYSTLKVQPAELEDSGVYFCASSQDLWLAFFGQGTRLTVV.

The V gene is TRBV18, the J gene TRBJ1-4, with D tentatively TRBD1 (5 bases). V lost 2 bases and J 7 bases, leaving 11 bases between the germline ends. This CDR3 has 14 residues. Germline V lookup: CDR1 KGHSH, CDR2 LQKENI. This chain's CDR3 is CASSPAGDGEKLFF. The CDR3 region has the DNA TGTGCCAGCTCACCAGCGGGGGATGGTGAAAAACTGTTTTTT.

The V and J genes are TRBV19 and TRBJ1-5; TRBD1 aligns across 11 bases. Per germline, CDR1 LNHDA and CDR2 SQIVND (reference sequence). V lost 4 bases to trimming and J lost 5 bases; unmatched junction nucleotides: 13. The CDR3 extends over 18 amino acids. The CDR3 nucleotides read TGTGCCAGTAGTAGGGGGACAGGGGGGTCCCACCCCTATCAGCCCCAGCATTTT. This gives the protein CASSRGTGGSHPYQPQHF. Full variable domain (missing parts from reference TRBV19 and TRBJ1-5): DGGITQSPKYLFRKEGQNVTLSCEQNLNHDAMYWYRQDPGQGLRLIYYSQIVNDFQKGDIAEGYSVSREKKESFPLTVTSAQKNPTAFYLCASSRGTGGSHPYQPQHFGDGTRLSIL.

In this sample, this clone turned up once. The rearrangement joins TRBV28 to TRBJ2-1; D is undetermined. V gave up 1 base and J gave up 4 bases, with 17 bases separating them. The CDR3 loop spans 17 amino acids. Germline V gene sequence: CDR1 MDHEN, CDR2 SYDVKM. CDR3 sequence: CASSLYHGLNKYNEQFF. The CDR3 nucleotides are TGTGCCAGCAGTTTATATCACGGGCTTAACAAGTACAATGAGCAGTTCTTC.

The J gene is TRBJ1-1, the V gene TRBV15; D unresolved. This CDR3 is built from 13 residues. The germline V gene encodes CDR1 LNHNV and CDR2 YYDKDF (reference sequence). Trimming shortened V by 3 bases and J by 7 bases, and 12 bases separated the two germline ends. CDR3 sequence (DNA): TGTGCCACCAGCAGGGAGGAGTCGTATGAAGCTTTCTTT. This translates into CATSREESYEAFF.

The J gene is TRBJ2-2, the V gene TRBV6-4; no reliable D call. The CDR3 contains 15 residues. V lost 6 bases and J lost 3, with 14 bases in between. Germline CDR1 and CDR2: MRHNA and SNTAGT. The CDR3 spells CASSMTHTDTGELFF. CDR3 DNA: TGTGCCAGCAGCATGACCCACACGGACACCGGGGAGCTGTTTTTT.

The chain employs TRBV5-5 and TRBJ1-1; D remains ambiguous. V shed 1 base and J shed 1 base, with 11 bases lying between them. The germline gives CDR1 SGHKS, CDR2 YYEKEE (reference sequence). There are 15 residues in the CDR3. The DNA of the CDR3 is TGTGCCAGCAGCTTGTCAGAGCATGAGAACACTGAAGCTTTCTTT. Translated, it gives CASSLSEHENTEAFF.

The chain uses TRBV2 and TRBJ1-2, with 8 bases identical to TRBD1. The J segment lost 7 bases and the V segment lost 8 bases, leaving 6 bases of the junction unmatched. The germline gives CDR1 SNHLY, CDR2 FYNNEI. The CDR3 covers 12 residues. The CDR3 here is CASRDRSIGYTF. DNA of the CDR3: TGTGCCAGCCGGGACAGGTCAATTGGCTACACCTTC.

The chain carries TRBV4-1 and TRBJ2-1; 9 bases are a match to TRBD2. Per germline, CDR1 MGHRA and CDR2 YSYEKL. This CDR3 contains 17 residues. Unmatched junction bases numbered 6, after V lost 0 bases and J lost 3 bases. The CDR3 DNA sequence: TGCGCCAGCAGCCAAGATCGCCTAGCGGGGTACTACAATGAGCAGTTCTTC. Its translation: CASSQDRLAGYYNEQFF.

The chain joins TRBV6-1 to TRBJ2-7; 7 nucleotides line up with TRBD1. Germline values: CDR1 MNHNS, CDR2 SASEGT. V was pared by 6 bases and J by 4 bases, with 9 bases of the junction left unmatched. The CDR3 loop spans 14 amino acids. CDR3 DNA sequence: TGTGCCAGCAGACCCCCGACAGGGCTGTACGAGCAGTACTTC. Translation gives CASRPPTGLYEQYF.

The chain joins TRBV2 to TRBJ2-1, with TRBD1 as a possible D gene (6 bases). CDR3 size: 13 residues. Trimming stripped 8 bases from V and 3 bases from J, with 11 bases between. Germline CDR1 is SNHLY and CDR2 is FYNNEI. DNA for the CDR3: TGTGCCAGCGGGGACAAGGTCTACAATGAGCAGTTCTTC. Protein: CASGDKVYNEQFF.

To note about this clone: The sample contains more than one DNA sequence encoding this CDR3. V is TRBV5-4 and J is TRBJ2-7, with D possibly being TRBD1 (6 bases). This CDR3 is built from 13 residues. V was trimmed by 2 bases and J by 2 bases, leaving 8 bases between them. The germline V gene has CDR1 SGHNT and CDR2 YYREEE (reference sequence). Here the CDR3 reads CASSLSGAYEQYF. The CDR3 DNA follows: TGTGCCAGCAGCTTATCAGGGGCCTACGAGCAGTACTTC.

V gene TRBV10-2 combines with J gene TRBJ2-3; TRBD2 matches 10 bases. Germline assignment: CDR1 WSHSY and CDR2 SAAADI. The V gene end was trimmed by 2 bases and the J gene end by 3 bases; junction bases not matched to a gene: 2. This CDR3 is built from 15 residues. The CDR3, as DNA: TGCGCCAGCAGTGAGGGGACTAGCGTGACAGATACGCAGTATTTT. Protein: CASSEGTSVTDTQYF.

The CDR3 loop is CASSIDSYGYTF. The CDR3 DNA sequence: TGTGCCAGTAGTATCGACAGCTATGGCTACACCTTC. The V gene is TRBV19, the J gene TRBJ1-2; a possible D gene is TRBD1 (5 bases). Germline loops: CDR1 LNHDA, CDR2 SQIVND (reference sequence). This CDR3 is built from 12 residues. V lost 3 bases, J lost 4 bases, and 6 bases lay in between.

This rearrangement joins TRBV13 to TRBJ1-5; 8 bases agree with TRBD1. Trimming cost V 0 bases and J 2 bases; bases outside gene matches: 6. Germline loops: CDR1 PRHDT, CDR2 FYEKMQ (reference sequence). CDR3 size: 17 residues. Here the CDR3 reads CASSLGTGEVGNQPQHF. In DNA, the CDR3 is TGTGCCAGCAGCTTAGGGACAGGGGAGGTCGGCAATCAGCCCCAGCATTTT.

This chain joins TRBV27 and TRBJ2-6; D may be TRBD1 (6 bases). Per germline, CDR1 MNHEY and CDR2 SMNVEV (reference sequence). The CDR3 loop spans 18 amino acids. V was shortened by 5 bases and J by 0 bases, with 17 bases between the two germline ends. The CDR3 coding sequence is TGTGCCAGCAGTACCGCCGAACAGGGCCCCTCTGGGGCCAACGTCCTGACTTTC. This gives the protein CASSTAEQGPSGANVLTF.

The chain employs TRBV4-1 and TRBJ2-1; perhaps TRBD1 as D (6 bases). Trimming cost V 0 bases and J 6 bases, with 15 bases left between them. This CDR3 contains 16 residues. Germline loops: CDR1 MGHRA, CDR2 YSYEKL. The CDR3 reads CASSQDADLGGNEQFF. The CDR3 region has the DNA TGCGCCAGCAGCCAAGATGCGGACCTAGGGGGCAATGAGCAGTTCTTC.

The chain has TRBV18 and TRBJ2-7; 13 bases are a match to TRBD2. In germline, CDR1 is KGHSH, CDR2 LQKENI. The V gene end was trimmed by 5 bases and the J gene end by 5 bases; junction bases not matched to a gene: 24. The length of the CDR3 is 21 residues. CDR3 bases: TGTGCCAGCTCAGAGAGCAGTTGGGTAAACCCGGGACTAGCGGGAATCGACGAGCAGTACTTC. Translated: CASSESSWVNPGLAGIDEQYF.

For this clone: Other DNA sequences from this sample encode an identical CDR3 as well. The V and J genes are TRBV7-2 and TRBJ2-5; the D is unclear. Germline values: CDR1 SGHTA, CDR2 FQGNSA. The CDR3 extends over 14 amino acids. Between the trimmed V and J ends, which lost 0 bases and 0 bases, there was a span of 5 bases. In DNA, the CDR3 is TGTGCCAGCAGCTTAGCGGGGTACCAAGAGACCCAGTACTTC. Translation gives CASSLAGYQETQYF. The whole variable domain, remainder taken from reference TRBV7-2 and TRBJ2-5, is GAGVSQSPSNKVTEKGKDVELRCDPISGHTALYWYRQSLGQGLEFLIYFQGNSAPDKSGLPSDRFSAERTGGSVSTLTIQRTQQEDSAVYLCASSLAGYQETQYFGPGTRLLVL.

This chain connects TRBV30 to TRBJ2-2; 8 bases line up with TRBD2. V lost 7 bases and J lost 4; bases outside the gene matches: 11. CDR1 and CDR2 from the germline V gene are GTSNPN and SVGIG (reference sequence). The CDR3 is 15 residues long. This CDR3 reads CAYKPGLGSTGELFF. As DNA, the CDR3 is TGTGCCTACAAACCGGGACTAGGGAGCACCGGGGAGCTGTTTTTT. The full variable domain, with the rest looked up from reference TRBV30 and TRBJ2-2, is SQTIHQWPATLVQPVGSPLSLECTVEGTSNPNLYWYRQAAGRGLQLLFYSVGIGQISSEVPQNLSASRPQDRQFILSSKKLLLSDSGFYLCAYKPGLGSTGELFFGEGSRLTVL.

This clone has only one observation. This sequence joins TRBV4-1 and TRBJ1-1; the match to TRBD1 covers 9 bases. The CDR3 loop spans 17 amino acids. Germline V CDR1 and CDR2: MGHRA, YSYEKL. With V trimmed by 2 bases and J by 0 bases, 7 bases remained unmatched. CDR3 DNA sequence: TGCGCCAGCAGCCAACTAACGGGACAGGGTATGAACACTGAAGCTTTCTTT. This translates into CASSQLTGQGMNTEAFF.

The gene calls are TRBV28 and TRBJ2-6; perhaps D is TRBD1 or TRBD2 (5 bases each). The CDR3 has 16 amino acids. Between the trimmed V and J ends, which lost 9 bases and 0 bases, there was a span of 15 bases. Germline loops: CDR1 MDHEN, CDR2 SYDVKM. The CDR3 protein is CASSGTYSSGANVLTF. For the CDR3, the DNA is TGTGCCAGTTCCGGGACGTATAGCTCTGGGGCCAACGTCCTGACTTTC.

The rearrangement uses TRBV7-3 and TRBJ2-7; possibly TRBD1 or TRBD2 for D (5 bases each). With 5 bases removed from V and 1 base from J, the gap between germline ends came to 12 bases. The germline gives CDR1 SGHTA, CDR2 FQGTGA. This CDR3 contains 14 residues. The CDR3 spells CASSPGTSSYEQYF. As DNA, the CDR3 is TGTGCCAGCAGCCCCGGGACGTCGTCCTACGAGCAGTACTTC.

As to this clone: The same CDR3 can be traced to other DNA sequences in this sample. The chain recombines TRBV27 with TRBJ2-7; D might be TRBD2 (6 bases). V was shortened by 2 bases and J by 3 bases, with 8 bases between the two germline ends. CDR3 length: 13 residues. Per the germline V gene, CDR1 is MNHEY and CDR2 is SMNVEV (reference sequence). The CDR3 DNA is TGTGCCAGCAGTTTACGCGGGGTCTACGAGCAGTACTTC. It yields the protein CASSLRGVYEQYF.

This CDR3 reads CSARLLPGEQYF. The DNA for the CDR3 is TGCAGCGCCAGATTGCTTCCCGGCGAGCAGTACTTC. The chain combines TRBV29-1 with TRBJ2-7; D remains unclear. The CDR3 is 12 residues long. V lost 7 bases, J lost 6 bases, and 16 bases lay in between. Per germline, CDR1 SQVTM and CDR2 ANQGSEA.